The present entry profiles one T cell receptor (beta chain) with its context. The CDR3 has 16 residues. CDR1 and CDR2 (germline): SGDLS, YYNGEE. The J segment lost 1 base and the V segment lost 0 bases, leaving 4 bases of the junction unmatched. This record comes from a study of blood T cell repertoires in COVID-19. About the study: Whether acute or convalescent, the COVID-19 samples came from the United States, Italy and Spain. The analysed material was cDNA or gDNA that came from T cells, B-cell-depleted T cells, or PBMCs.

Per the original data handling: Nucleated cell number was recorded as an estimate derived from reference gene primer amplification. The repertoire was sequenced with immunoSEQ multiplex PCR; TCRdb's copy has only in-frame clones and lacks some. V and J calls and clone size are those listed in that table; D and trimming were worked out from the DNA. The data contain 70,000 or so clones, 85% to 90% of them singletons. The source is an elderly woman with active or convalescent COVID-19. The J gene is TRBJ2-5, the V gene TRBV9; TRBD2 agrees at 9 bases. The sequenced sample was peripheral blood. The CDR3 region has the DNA TGTGCCAGCAGCGTAGTAGCGGGGGACTTCCAAGAGACCCAGTACTTC. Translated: CASSVVAGDFQETQYF.